These T cell receptor beta chains were read from a single sample in a study of CD8 T cells in ankylosing spondylitis. TCRdb passed the 5' RACE reads through MiXCR, listing each CDR3 protein once. This sample has about 240,000 distinct CDR3 sequences, with about 9.1% found just once. Material: blood, either unsorted or a sorted T cell fraction (not recorded which). Every receptor here comes from a male donor with ankylosing spondylitis or in good health (not recorded which). Each CDR3 is given with its conserved first and last residue. Fields, in order: V gene, D gene, CDR3 protein. The D gene is left open where the match is weak.

v_gene: TRBV20-1
d_gene: -
CDR3aa: CSARGVLAPGDTQYF

v_gene: TRBV4-2
d_gene: -
CDR3aa: CASSQESLDRRATEAFF

v_gene: TRBV7-9
d_gene: -
CDR3aa: CASSFLETQYF

v_gene: TRBV6-1
d_gene: TRBD1
CDR3aa: CASRGQGGYEQYF

v_gene: TRBV7-2
d_gene: -
CDR3aa: CASSLMGSEALHF

v_gene: TRBV6-5
d_gene: -
CDR3aa: CASSFGRYTEAFF

v_gene: TRBV18
d_gene: -
CDR3aa: CASSPQGNQETQYF

v_gene: TRBV5-1
d_gene: TRBD1
CDR3aa: CASSFLQGDYGYTF

v_gene: TRBV7-2
d_gene: -
CDR3aa: CASSWTGNQPQHF

v_gene: TRBV29-1
d_gene: -
CDR3aa: CSLASASLVGNEQFF

v_gene: TRBV7-2
d_gene: TRBD1
CDR3aa: CASSLVGGAETQYF

v_gene: TRBV4-3
d_gene: -
CDR3aa: CASSQRGVSTGELFF

v_gene: TRBV12-3/TRBV12-4
d_gene: -
CDR3aa: CATSGGGSDQPQHF

v_gene: TRBV27
d_gene: TRBD1
CDR3aa: CASSLWDSPNTGELFF

v_gene: TRBV7-2
d_gene: -
CDR3aa: CASREGAPYEQYF

v_gene: TRBV7-2
d_gene: -
CDR3aa: CASSPGRDAGGYTF

v_gene: TRBV6-1
d_gene: TRBD1
CDR3aa: CASSEDRENTEAFF

v_gene: TRBV24-1
d_gene: -
CDR3aa: CATSDLGGTRAGEQFF

v_gene: TRBV20-1
d_gene: -
CDR3aa: CCARFNEGIRTNEKLFF

v_gene: TRBV12-3/TRBV12-4
d_gene: -
CDR3aa: CASSPAAGPAFF

v_gene: TRBV29-1
d_gene: -
CDR3aa: CSVDLRASSYNEQFF

v_gene: TRBV4-1
d_gene: -
CDR3aa: CASSPLRRVGETQYF

v_gene: TRBV5-6
d_gene: TRBD1
CDR3aa: CASSPTGVRGEKLFF

v_gene: TRBV7-2
d_gene: TRBD1
CDR3aa: CASSPGQDWAYF

v_gene: TRBV12-3/TRBV12-4
d_gene: -
CDR3aa: CASSLSSSFQRSNEQFF

v_gene: TRBV20-1
d_gene: -
CDR3aa: CSARDQVPYNSPLHF

v_gene: TRBV5-4
d_gene: -
CDR3aa: CASSLAHNTEAFF

v_gene: TRBV27
d_gene: TRBD1
CDR3aa: CASSRQGGNTEAFF

v_gene: TRBV10-3
d_gene: -
CDR3aa: CAISVVNEQFF